The T cell receptor (beta chain) described here comes from a study of blood T cell repertoires in COVID-19. Study summary: Material from acute and convalescent COVID-19 was sourced from the United States, Italy and Spain. The cDNA or gDNA used as material had been derived from T cells, B-cell-depleted T cells, or PBMCs.

Cohorts were based on clinical histories the participants reported. The V segment lost 3 bases and the J segment 1 base; nucleotides outside the gene matches: 6. Germline V gene lookup returns CDR1 KGHSH and CDR2 LQKENI. The CDR3 contains 16 residues. TCRdb keeps only in-frame clones here, not all; method: immunoSEQ multiplex PCR. This sample has 310,000 or so clones, with 80% to 90% found just once. The chain carries TRBV18 and TRBJ1-1; 9 bases fit TRBD1. This TCR was sampled from a woman aged 18 to 35 who had recovered from COVID-19. The sequenced sample consisted of PBMCs or T cells enriched from blood (not recorded which). CDR3 residues: CASSPEQGAPNTEAFF. CDR3 nucleotide sequence: TGTGCCAGCTCACCCGAACAGGGGGCCCCGAACACTGAAGCTTTCTTT.